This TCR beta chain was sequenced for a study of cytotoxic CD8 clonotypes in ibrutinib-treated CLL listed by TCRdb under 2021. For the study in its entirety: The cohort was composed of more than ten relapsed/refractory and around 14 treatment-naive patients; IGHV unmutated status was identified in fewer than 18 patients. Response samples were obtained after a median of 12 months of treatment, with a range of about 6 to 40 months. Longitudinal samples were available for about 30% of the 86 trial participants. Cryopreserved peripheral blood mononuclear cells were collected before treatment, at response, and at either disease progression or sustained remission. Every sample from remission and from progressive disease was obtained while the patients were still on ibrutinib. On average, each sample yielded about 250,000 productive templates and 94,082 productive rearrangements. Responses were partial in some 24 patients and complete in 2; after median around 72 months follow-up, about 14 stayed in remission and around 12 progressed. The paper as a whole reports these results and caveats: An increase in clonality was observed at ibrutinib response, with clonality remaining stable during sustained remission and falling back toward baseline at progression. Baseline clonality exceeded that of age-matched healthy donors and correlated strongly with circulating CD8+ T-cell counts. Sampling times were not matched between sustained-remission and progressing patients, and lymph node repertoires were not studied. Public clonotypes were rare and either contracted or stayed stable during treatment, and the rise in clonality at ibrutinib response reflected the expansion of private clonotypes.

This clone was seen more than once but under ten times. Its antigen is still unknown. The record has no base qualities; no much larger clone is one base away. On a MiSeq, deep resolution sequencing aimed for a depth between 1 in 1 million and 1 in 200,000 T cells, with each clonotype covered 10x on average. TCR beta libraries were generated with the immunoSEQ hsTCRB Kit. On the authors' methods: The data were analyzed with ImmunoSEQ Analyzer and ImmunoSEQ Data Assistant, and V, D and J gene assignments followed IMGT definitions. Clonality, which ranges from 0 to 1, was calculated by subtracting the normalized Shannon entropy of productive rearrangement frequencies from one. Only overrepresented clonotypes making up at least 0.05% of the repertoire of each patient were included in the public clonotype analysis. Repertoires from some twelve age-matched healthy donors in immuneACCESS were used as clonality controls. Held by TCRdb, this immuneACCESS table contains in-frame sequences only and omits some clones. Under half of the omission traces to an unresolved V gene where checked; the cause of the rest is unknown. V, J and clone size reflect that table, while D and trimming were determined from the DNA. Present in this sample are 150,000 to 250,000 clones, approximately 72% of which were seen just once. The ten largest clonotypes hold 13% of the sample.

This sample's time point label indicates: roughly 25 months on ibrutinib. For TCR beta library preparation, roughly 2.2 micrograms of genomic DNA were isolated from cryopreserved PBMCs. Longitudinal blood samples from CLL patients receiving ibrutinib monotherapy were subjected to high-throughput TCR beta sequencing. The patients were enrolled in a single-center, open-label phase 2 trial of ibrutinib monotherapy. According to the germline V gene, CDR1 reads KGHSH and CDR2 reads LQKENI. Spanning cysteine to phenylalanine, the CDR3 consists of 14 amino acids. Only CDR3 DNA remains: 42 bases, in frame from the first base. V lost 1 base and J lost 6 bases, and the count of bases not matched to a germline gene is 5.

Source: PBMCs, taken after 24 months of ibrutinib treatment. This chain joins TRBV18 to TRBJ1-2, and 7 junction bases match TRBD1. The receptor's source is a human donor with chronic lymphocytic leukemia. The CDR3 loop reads CASSPQVQGNGYTF. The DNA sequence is TGTGCCAGCTCACCACAGGTACAGGGGAATGGCTACACCTTC.